This TCR beta chain was recorded in a study of TIL therapy for anti-PD-1-resistant metastatic lung cancer. Sequencing used immunoSEQ v3. Produced via immunoSEQ multiplex PCR; TCRdb's table is partial and in-frame only. Of about 52,000 clones listed, around 80% are singletons. This CDR3 has 18 residues. Trimming took 3 bases from V and 2 from J, leaving 22 bases between them. CDR1 and CDR2 (germline): MNHEY, SMNVEV (reference sequence). Sample time point: pre-treatment sample, taken before nivolumab and TIL therapy. The sequenced sample was blood, obtained at baseline. The chain carries TRBV27 and TRBJ2-5; perhaps D is TRBD1 or TRBD2 (6 bases each). This clonotype originated in a woman aged 30-79 years with non-small cell lung cancer. The CDR3: CASSFVGSSEGVQETQYF. The CDR3 DNA follows: TGTGCCAGCAGTTTTGTGGGGTCTAGCGAGGGGGTACAAGAGACCCAGTACTTC.